The 3 T cell receptor beta chains in this list originate from one sample, sequenced in a study of T cells after yellow fever vaccination. In TCRdb, the 5' RACE reads were re-called with MiXCR into one record per CDR3 protein. The sample lists approximately 580,000 distinct CDR3 sequences, about a sixth seen once, with 15% to 20% in the top ten. This specimen consisted of PBMCs, obtained 5 to 6 days after the first yellow fever vaccination. The receptors were gathered from a man in his late teens or twenties who received the YFV17D yellow fever vaccine.

The chain combines TRBV28 with TRBJ1-1; no definite D call. CDR1 is MDHEN, CDR2 SYDVKM, per germline. The V and J ends lost 7 bases and 2 bases respectively, with 8 bases between them. CDR3 size: 12 residues. CDR3: CASTAVNTEAFF. The DNA for the CDR3 is TGTGCCAGCACAGCCGTTAACACTGAAGCTTTCTTT.

This clonotype occurred a few times. The chain links TRBV7-2 to TRBJ2-3; 13 bases are shared with TRBD2. CDR1 and CDR2 from the germline V gene are SGHTA and FQGNSA. J gave up 8 bases and V 1 base, and 6 bases lay outside the gene matches. The CDR3 is made up of 16 amino acids. CDR3 DNA: TGTGCCAGCAGCTTAGTGGGGACTAGCGGGGAGGGTACGCAGTATTTT. It yields the protein CASSLVGTSGEGTQYF.

This clonotype has just a few counts. This chain connects TRBV6-5 to TRBJ2-7; 9 nucleotides align to TRBD2. CDR3 size: 16 residues. Trimming removed 3 bases from V and 1 base from J; junction bases left unmatched: 7. In germline, CDR1 is MNHEY, CDR2 SVGAGI. CDR3 loop: CASSYSGTSSSYEQYF. Here the CDR3 DNA reads TGTGCCAGCAGTTATTCCGGGACTAGCAGTTCCTACGAGCAGTACTTC.